Each of the 12 T cell receptor beta chains below was sequenced from the same sample in a study of blood T cell repertoires in COVID-19. Produced via immunoSEQ multiplex PCR; TCRdb's table is partial and in-frame only. The data contain approximately 170,000 clones, 80% to 90% of them singletons. Source material: peripheral blood. The receptors stem from a man aged 25 to 40 with acute or convalescent COVID-19.

The V and J genes are TRBV28 and TRBJ2-4; D may be TRBD2 (5 bases). The CDR3 contains 14 residues. Germline-derived CDR1 and CDR2 are MDHEN and SYDVKM. The ends were cut back, 6 bases at V and 7 bases at J, with 16 bases in the middle. In DNA, the CDR3 is TGTGCCAGCAGACCGCGGACTCTCTGGAACATTCAGTACTTC. This codes for CASRPRTLWNIQYF.

CDR3 protein: CASSMDRGLANEQFF. The CDR3 DNA sequence: TGTGCCAGTAGTATGGACAGGGGGCTCGCTAATGAGCAGTTCTTC. The genes are TRBV19 and TRBJ2-1; 11 bases are shared with TRBD1. V lost 3 bases to trimming and J lost 7 bases; unmatched junction nucleotides: 5. CDR3 length: 15 residues. Germline CDR1 LNHDA, CDR2 SQIVND (reference sequence).

The V and J genes are TRBV4-2 and TRBJ2-7; 11 nucleotides line up with TRBD2. CDR1 and CDR2 (germline): LGHNA, YNFKEQ. The trim removed 1 base at V and 5 bases at J, leaving 7 bases unmatched. The CDR3 has 16 amino acids. In DNA form, the CDR3 reads TGTGCCAGCAGCCAAGCCATAGCGGGGGGGCCGAACGAGCAGTACTTC. Translation gives CASSQAIAGGPNEQYF.

The CDR3 loop is CASSYSGRSIRQPQHF. In DNA form, the CDR3 reads TGTGCCAGCAGTTACTCGGGGAGATCTATTCGCCAGCCCCAGCATTTT. The genes are TRBV6-2 or TRBV6-3 and TRBJ1-5, with unresolved D. Trimming took 0 bases from V and 7 from J, leaving 16 bases between them. Germline CDR1 reads MNHEY; CDR2 reads SVGEGT. This CDR3 has 16 residues.

The V call is TRBV30, the J call TRBJ1-3; the D is unclear. The CDR3 consists of 16 residues. With 1 base removed from V and 0 bases from J, the gap between germline ends came to 13 bases. The germline gives CDR1 GTSNPN, CDR2 SVGIG (reference sequence). The CDR3 sequence: CAWSETTPRSGNTIYF. The CDR3 coding sequence is TGTGCCTGGAGTGAGACGACTCCCCGCTCTGGAAACACCATATATTTT.

The V call is TRBV5-1, the J call TRBJ2-7; a possible D gene is TRBD1 (5 bases). The CDR3 sequence is 15 residues long. V was clipped by 0 bases and J by 4 bases, with 14 bases between them. The germline CDR1 and CDR2 sequences are SGHRS and YFSETQ. In nucleotides, the CDR3 is TGCGCCAGCAGCTTGGGGATTGTAGGGGAATACGAGCAGTACTTC. Translated, it gives CASSLGIVGEYEQYF.

V gene TRBV11-2 combines with J gene TRBJ1-1; TRBD1 might be the D (5 bases). This CDR3 is 16 amino acids long. Between the trimmed V and J ends, which lost 0 bases and 5 bases, there was a span of 16 bases. The V gene's germline CDR1 is SGHAT and CDR2 FQNNGV. CDR3 residues: CASSLDGQGARTEAFF. CDR3 sequence (DNA): TGTGCCAGCAGCTTAGATGGGCAAGGGGCAAGGACTGAAGCTTTCTTT.

The chain employs TRBV28 and TRBJ1-4; no definite D call. Trimming shortened V by 7 bases and J by 4 bases, and 16 bases separated the two germline ends. Germline V lookup: CDR1 MDHEN, CDR2 SYDVKM. This CDR3 is built from 15 residues. In nucleotides, the CDR3 is TGTGCCAGCACCCCCCTTAAGGAGATTAATGAAAAACTGTTTTTT. The encoded protein is CASTPLKEINEKLFF.

CDR3 residues: CASSLTGVLTEAFF. CDR3 bases: TGTGCCAGCAGTCTAACAGGGGTTTTAACTGAAGCTTTCTTT. V gene TRBV7-9 combines with J gene TRBJ1-1, with 7 bases matching TRBD1. The CDR3 runs to 14 residues. V lost 6 bases to trimming and J lost 5 bases; unmatched junction nucleotides: 9. Germline V CDR1 and CDR2: SEHNR, FQNEAQ (reference sequence).

The rearrangement joins TRBV4-2 to TRBJ1-1, with a possible D match to TRBD1 (6 bases). V dropped 0 bases and J dropped 3 bases, with 11 bases sitting between them. The CDR3 consists of 15 residues. Germline CDR1 LGHNA, CDR2 YNFKEQ. The CDR3 loop reads CASSQDSYRDTEAFF. CDR3 bases: TGTGCCAGCAGCCAAGATTCGTACAGGGACACTGAAGCTTTCTTT.

V usage is TRBV28 and J usage is TRBJ1-2, with TRBD1 identical over 10 bases. V dropped 5 bases and J dropped 7; count of bases not matched to a gene: 7. CDR1 is MDHEN, CDR2 SYDVKM, per germline. The CDR3 runs to 14 residues. The CDR3 here is CASSPLGTGVGYTF. The CDR3 DNA is TGTGCCAGCAGTCCACTAGGGACAGGGGTTGGCTACACCTTC.

The genes are TRBV30 and TRBJ1-1, with a possible D match to TRBD1 (6 bases). Trimming took 8 bases from V and 3 from J, leaving 16 bases between them. The CDR3 runs to 13 residues. Germline CDR1 and CDR2: GTSNPN and SVGIG (reference sequence). The CDR3 DNA is TGTGCCGGCTCCAGGGGCGGTTACACTGAAGCTTTCTTT. Amino acids: CAGSRGGYTEAFF. The full variable domain, its missing parts supplied by reference TRBV30 and TRBJ1-1, is SQTIHQWPATLVQPVGSPLSLECTVEGTSNPNLYWYRQAAGRGLQLLFYSVGIGQISSEVPQNLSASRPQDRQFILSSKKLLLSDSGFYLCAGSRGGYTEAFFGQGTRLTVV.